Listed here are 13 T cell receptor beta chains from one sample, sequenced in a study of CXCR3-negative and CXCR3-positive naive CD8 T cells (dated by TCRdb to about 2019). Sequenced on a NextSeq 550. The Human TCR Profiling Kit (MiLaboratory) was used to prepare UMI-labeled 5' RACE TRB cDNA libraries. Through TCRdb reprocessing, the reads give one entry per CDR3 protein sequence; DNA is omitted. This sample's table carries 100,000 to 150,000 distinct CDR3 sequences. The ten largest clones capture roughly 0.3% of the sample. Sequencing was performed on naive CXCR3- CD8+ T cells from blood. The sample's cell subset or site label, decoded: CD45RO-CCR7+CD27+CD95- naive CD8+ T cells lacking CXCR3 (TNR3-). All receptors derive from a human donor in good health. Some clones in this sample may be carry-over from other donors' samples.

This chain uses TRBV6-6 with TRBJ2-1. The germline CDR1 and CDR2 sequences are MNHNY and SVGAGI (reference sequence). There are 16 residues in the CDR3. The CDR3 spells CASSYVAFSSYNEQFF.

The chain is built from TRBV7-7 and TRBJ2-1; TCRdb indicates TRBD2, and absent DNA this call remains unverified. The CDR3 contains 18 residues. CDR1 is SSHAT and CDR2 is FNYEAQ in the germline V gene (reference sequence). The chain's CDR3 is CASSLGDTSGGPYNEQFF. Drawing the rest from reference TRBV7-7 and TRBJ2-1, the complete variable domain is GAGVSQSPRYKVTKRGQDVTLRCDPISSHATLYWYQQALGQGPEFLTYFNYEAQPDKSGLPSDRFSAERPEGSISTLTIQRTEQRDSAMYRCASSLGDTSGGPYNEQFFGPGTRLTVL.

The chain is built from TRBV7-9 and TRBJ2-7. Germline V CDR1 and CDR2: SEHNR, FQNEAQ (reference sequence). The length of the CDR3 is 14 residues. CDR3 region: CASSQREPTYEQYF.

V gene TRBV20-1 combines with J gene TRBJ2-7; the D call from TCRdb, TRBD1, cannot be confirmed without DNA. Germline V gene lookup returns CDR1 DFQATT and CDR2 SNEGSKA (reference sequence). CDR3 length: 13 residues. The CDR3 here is CSARDRGQYEQYF.

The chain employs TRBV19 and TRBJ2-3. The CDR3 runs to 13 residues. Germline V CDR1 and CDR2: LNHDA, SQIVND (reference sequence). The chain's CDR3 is CASSGDLTDTQYF.

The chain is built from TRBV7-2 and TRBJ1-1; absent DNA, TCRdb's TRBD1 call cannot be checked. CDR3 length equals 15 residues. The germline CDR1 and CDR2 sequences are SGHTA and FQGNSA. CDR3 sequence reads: CASSIEPGQPIEAFF.

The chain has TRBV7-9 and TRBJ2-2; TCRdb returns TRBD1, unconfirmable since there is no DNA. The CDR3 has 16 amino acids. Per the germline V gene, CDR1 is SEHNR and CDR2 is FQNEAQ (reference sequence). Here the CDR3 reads CASSLAGASGTGELFF.

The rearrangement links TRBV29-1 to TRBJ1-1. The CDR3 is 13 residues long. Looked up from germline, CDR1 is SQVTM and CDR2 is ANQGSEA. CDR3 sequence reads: CSVVYTTTTEAFF. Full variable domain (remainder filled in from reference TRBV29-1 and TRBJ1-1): SAVISQKPSRDICQRGTSLTIQCQVDSQVTMMFWYRQQPGQSLTLIATANQGSEATYESGFVIDKFPISRPNLTFSTLTVSNMSPEDSSIYLCSVVYTTTTEAFFGQGTRLTVV.

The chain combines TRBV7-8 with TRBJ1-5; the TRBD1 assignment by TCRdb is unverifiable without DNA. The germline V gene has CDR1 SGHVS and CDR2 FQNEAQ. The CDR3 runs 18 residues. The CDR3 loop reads CASSLFFTGGNSNQPQHF. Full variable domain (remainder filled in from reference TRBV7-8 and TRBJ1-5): GAGVSQSPRYKVAKRGQDVALRCDPISGHVSLFWYQQALGQGPEFLTYFQNEAQLDKSGLPSDRFFAERPEGSVSTLKIQRTQQEDSAVYLCASSLFFTGGNSNQPQHFGDGTRLSIL.

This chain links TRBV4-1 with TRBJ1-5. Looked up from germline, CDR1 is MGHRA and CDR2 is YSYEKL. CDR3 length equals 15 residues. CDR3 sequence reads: CASSQVPRGDQPQHF.

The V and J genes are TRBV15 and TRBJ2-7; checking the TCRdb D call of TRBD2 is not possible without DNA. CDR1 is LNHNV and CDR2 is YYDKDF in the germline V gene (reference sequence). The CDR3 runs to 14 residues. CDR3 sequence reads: CATSSRRGGYEQYF.

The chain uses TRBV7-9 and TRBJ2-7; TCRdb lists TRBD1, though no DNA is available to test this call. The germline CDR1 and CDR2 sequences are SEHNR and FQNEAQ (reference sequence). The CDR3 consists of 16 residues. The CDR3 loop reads CASSLEDGTGAYEQYF.

This CDR3 reads CASSLASGLYNEQFF. This chain joins TRBV19 and TRBJ2-1; TCRdb outputs TRBD2, but without DNA this stays unchecked. Germline V gene lookup returns CDR1 LNHDA and CDR2 SQIVND (reference sequence). This CDR3 region has 15 residues. Full variable domain (missing parts from reference TRBV19 and TRBJ2-1): DGGITQSPKYLFRKEGQNVTLSCEQNLNHDAMYWYRQDPGQGLRLIYYSQIVNDFQKGDIAEGYSVSREKKESFPLTVTSAQKNPTAFYLCASSLASGLYNEQFFGPGTRLTVL.